Presented here are 17 T cell receptor beta chains from one specimen sequenced in a study of T cells in Graves' hyperthyroidism and ophthalmopathy. Amplified TCR beta CDR3 regions came from RNA transcripts. The study used the HTBI primer set for a first-round RT-PCR of the TCR CDR3. TCRdb re-derived calls from the multiplex PCR reads in MiXCR, one entry per CDR3 protein. Among roughly 290,000 distinct CDR3 sequences, about 15% were seen once, and the ten largest hold around 55%. The sequenced sample was blood. The source is a woman in her fifties or sixties with Graves' ophthalmopathy.

This clonotype occurred many times. V and J are TRBV7-9 and TRBJ2-3; TRBD2 is a possible D gene (5 bases). CDR3 length equals 15 residues. Germline CDR1 and CDR2: SEHNR and FQNEAQ (reference sequence). V lost 3 bases, J lost 4 bases, and 14 bases lay in between. CDR3 region: CASSFGLRGPDTQYF. The CDR3 DNA follows: TGTGCCAGCAGCTTCGGTCTCCGGGGTCCAGATACGCAGTATTTT.

At least ten counts were recorded for this clonotype. The chain carries TRBV7-2 and TRBJ2-4; no clear D. Trimming pared 1 base from V and 1 base from J, leaving 5 bases between. The CDR3 runs to 14 residues. Germline V gene data show CDR1 as SGHTA and CDR2 as FQGNSA. CDR3 nucleotides: TGTGCCAGCAGCTTAGATGTGGCCAAAAACATTCAGTACTTC. Translated: CASSLDVAKNIQYF. Together with reference TRBV7-2 and TRBJ2-4, the CDR3 gives the full variable domain: GAGVSQSPSNKVTEKGKDVELRCDPISGHTALYWYRQSLGQGLEFLIYFQGNSAPDKSGLPSDRFSAERTGGSVSTLTIQRTQQEDSAVYLCASSLDVAKNIQYFGAGTRLSVL.

This clonotype was seen repeatedly, ten times or more. The rearrangement uses TRBV2 and TRBJ1-5; D gene uncertain. From germline, CDR1 is SNHLY and CDR2 FYNNEI. The CDR3 has 14 amino acids. Trimming stripped 6 bases from V and 5 bases from J, with 14 bases between. In nucleotides, the CDR3 is TGTGCCAGCAGCCGATTGGTATCGGATCAGCCCCAGCATTTT. The encoded protein is CASSRLVSDQPQHF. Full variable domain (remainder filled in from reference TRBV2 and TRBJ1-5): EPEVTQTPSHQVTQMGQEVILRCVPISNHLYFYWYRQILGQKVEFLVSFYNNEISEKSEIFDDQFSVERPDGSNFTLKIRSTKLEDSAMYFCASSRLVSDQPQHFGDGTRLSIL.

The chain couples TRBV7-9 to TRBJ2-7; tentatively, D is TRBD1 or TRBD2 (6 bases each). V was pared by 3 bases and J by 5 bases, with 14 bases between. This CDR3 has 14 residues. Germline V lookup: CDR1 SEHNR, CDR2 FQNEAQ (reference sequence). The CDR3 loop is CASSFRGTIHEQYF. Here the CDR3 DNA reads TGTGCCAGCAGCTTTCGGGGGACAATCCACGAGCAGTACTTC.

The chain joins TRBV7-3 to TRBJ2-2; the D gene is possibly TRBD1 (5 bases). Germline V gives CDR1 SGHTA, CDR2 FQGTGA. Trimming removed 4 bases from V and 8 bases from J, with 8 bases in between. The CDR3 has 12 residues. CDR3 region: CASSSKGGELFF. CDR3 bases: TGTGCCAGCAGCTCCAAGGGGGGGGAGCTGTTTTTT.

This clonotype was seen many times. This chain joins TRBV20-1 and TRBJ1-5; a weak D match, TRBD1 (5 bases). V lost 0 bases and J lost 6, with 15 bases in between. CDR3 length: 15 amino acids. Per germline, CDR1 DFQATT and CDR2 SNEGSKA (reference sequence). CDR3 bases: TGCAGTGCTAGAGATCGTAAAAGGGGAGGTCAGCCCCAGCATTTT. Its protein product is CSARDRKRGGQPQHF.

Many counts were recorded for this clonotype. The rearrangement joins TRBV6-1 to TRBJ2-1, with 8 bases matching TRBD1. The J segment lost 9 bases and the V segment lost 5 bases, leaving 9 bases of the junction unmatched. The CDR3 is 14 residues long. Germline lookup yields CDR1 MNHNS and CDR2 SASEGT. This chain's CDR3 is CASSPDRVVGEQFF. DNA for the CDR3: TGTGCCAGCAGTCCGGACAGGGTGGTTGGTGAGCAGTTCTTC.

V and J are TRBV7-9 and TRBJ2-7; perhaps TRBD2 as D (5 bases). This CDR3 is 14 amino acids long. CDR1 is SEHNR, CDR2 FQNEAQ, per germline (reference sequence). With 5 bases removed from V and 0 bases from J, the gap between germline ends came to 11 bases. The CDR3 spells CASSETSRSYEQYF. For the CDR3, the DNA is TGTGCCAGCAGCGAAACTAGTCGCTCCTACGAGCAGTACTTC. The full variable domain, with the rest looked up from reference TRBV7-9 and TRBJ2-7, is DTGVSQNPRHKITKRGQNVTFRCDPISEHNRLYWYRQTLGQGPEFLTYFQNEAQLEKSRLLSDRFSAERPKGSFSTLEIQRTEQGDSAMYLCASSETSRSYEQYFGPGTRLTVT.

At least ten counts were recorded for this clonotype. The J gene is TRBJ2-7, the V gene TRBV7-9, with D perhaps matching TRBD1 or TRBD2 (6 bases each). V lost 4 bases, J lost 0 bases, and 16 bases lay in between. The V gene's germline CDR1 is SEHNR and CDR2 FQNEAQ (reference sequence). This CDR3 spans 16 amino acids. As DNA, the CDR3 is TGTGCCAGCAGCTCCTTCGGGGGCGGCACCTCCTACGAGCAGTACTTC. It codes for CASSSFGGGTSYEQYF.

This chain joins TRBV20-1 and TRBJ1-1; 7 bases match TRBD1. CDR1 DFQATT and CDR2 SNEGSKA come from the germline V gene (reference sequence). Losses at the gene ends were 1 base for V and 3 bases for J; bases not matched to a gene: 5. The CDR3 totals 14 residues. CDR3 sequence (DNA): TGCAGTGCTAGAGGACAGGGACCGGACACTGAAGCTTTCTTT. Its translation: CSARGQGPDTEAFF.

The chain recombines TRBV4-1 with TRBJ2-5; weak D call: TRBD1 (6 bases). CDR1 is MGHRA, CDR2 YSYEKL, per germline. Trimming stripped 4 bases from V and 2 bases from J, with 17 bases between. This CDR3 is 16 amino acids long. The CDR3 sequence: CASSRPFGGQQETQYF. CDR3 nucleotide sequence: TGCGCCAGCAGCCGTCCATTTGGCGGACAGCAAGAGACCCAGTACTTC.

This clonotype was counted only a few times. This chain connects TRBV30 to TRBJ1-4; the D gene is possibly TRBD1 (5 bases). CDR1 is GTSNPN and CDR2 is SVGIG in the germline V gene (reference sequence). The CDR3 runs 15 residues. With 2 bases removed from V and 0 bases from J, the gap between germline ends came to 10 bases. CDR3 loop: CAWSPRGPTNEKLFF. Written as DNA, the CDR3 is TGTGCCTGGAGTCCTAGGGGCCCAACTAATGAAAAACTGTTTTTT. The whole variable domain, filled in from reference TRBV30 and TRBJ1-4, reads SQTIHQWPATLVQPVGSPLSLECTVEGTSNPNLYWYRQAAGRGLQLLFYSVGIGQISSEVPQNLSASRPQDRQFILSSKKLLLSDSGFYLCAWSPRGPTNEKLFFGSGTQLSVL.

With regard to this clonotype: The junction does not match germline at one end; this may be a read error. The chain is built from TRBV5-1 and TRBJ1-2, with D perhaps matching TRBD1 (6 bases). This CDR3 has 15 residues. Germline assignment: CDR1 SGHRS and CDR2 YFSETQ. CDR3 DNA: TGTGCCAGCAGCTTCCCCAGGGGTTATGACTATGGCTACACCTTC. Protein product: CASSFPRGYDYGYTF. Full variable domain (remainder filled in from reference TRBV5-1 and TRBJ1-2): KAGVTQTPRYLIKTRGQQVTLSCSPISGHRSVSWYQQTPGQGLQFLFEYFSETQRNKGNFPGRFSGRQFSNSRSEMNVSTLELGDSALYLCASSFPRGYDYGYTFGSGTRLTVV.

This clonotype showed up just a few times. V usage is TRBV15 and J usage is TRBJ2-7; D call uncertain. Deletions cut 0 bases from V and 1 base from J, with 4 bases between. CDR1 is LNHNV and CDR2 is YYDKDF in the germline V gene (reference sequence). This CDR3 comprises 13 residues. CDR3: CATSRDWSYEQYF. DNA of the CDR3: TGTGCCACCAGCAGAGATTGGTCCTACGAGCAGTACTTC.

The genes are TRBV4-1 and TRBJ2-1; 9 bases fit TRBD2. Germline V gives CDR1 MGHRA, CDR2 YSYEKL. The CDR3 covers 18 residues. V trimming: 1 base; J trimming: 6 bases; junction bases outside the gene matches: 13. The CDR3 region is CASSQGLLREGPFNEQFF. CDR3 bases: TGCGCCAGCAGCCAAGGTCTCTTGCGGGAGGGCCCCTTCAATGAGCAGTTCTTC.

The sample holds a few counts of this clonotype. The chain combines TRBV28 with TRBJ2-7, with D uncertain. The CDR3 length is 12 residues. Germline lookup yields CDR1 MDHEN and CDR2 SYDVKM. Trimming took 5 bases from V and 9 from J, leaving 14 bases between them. The CDR3 sequence is CASSRVRMGQYF. In DNA, the CDR3 is TGTGCCAGCAGTCGCGTCCGAATGGGGCAGTACTTC.

This clonotype was seen many times. The chain has TRBV5-1 and TRBJ1-6; D is unclear. Trimming stripped 0 bases from V and 6 bases from J, with 10 bases between. This CDR3 comprises 15 residues. Looked up from germline, CDR1 is SGHRS and CDR2 is YFSETQ. CDR3 nucleotides: TGCGCCAGCAGCTTGGATGCTTCTCCTAATTCACCCCTCCACTTT. This sequence encodes CASSLDASPNSPLHF.